One sample yielded the 5 T cell receptor beta chains listed below, sequenced in a study of PD-1 blockade in classical Hodgkin lymphoma. Measured with immunoSEQ multiplex PCR; TCRdb has only the in-frame clones, and not every one. The top ten hold 3.1% of the sample, which has about 44,000 clones, 60% to 70% seen once. The time point was: cycle 4 day 1 (C4D1), after 6 weeks of nivolumab. Every patient was affected by relapse after autologous stem cell transplantation, while exposure to brentuximab vedotin was not uniform. The sample consisted of peripheral blood mononuclear cells (PBMCs), taken before the fourth cycle of nivolumab. The receptors come from a human donor with classical Hodgkin lymphoma.

This clone appeared a few times. This chain links TRBV28 with TRBJ2-7; 16 nucleotides line up with TRBD2. CDR3 length: 16 amino acids. V was clipped by 5 bases and J by 7 bases; unmatched bases: 8. Germline V gene sequence: CDR1 MDHEN, CDR2 SYDVKM. The CDR3 loop reads CASSGTSGGARWEQYF. For the CDR3, the DNA is TGTGCCAGCAGTGGGACTAGCGGGGGGGCTCGCTGGGAGCAGTACTTC.

The chain combines TRBV5-1 with TRBJ2-1, with TRBD2 matching over 11 bases. This CDR3 has 17 residues. Germline V gene sequence: CDR1 SGHRS, CDR2 YFSETQ. Losses at the gene ends were 3 bases for V and 8 bases for J; bases not matched to a gene: 13. CDR3 nucleotides: TGCGCCAGCAGCTCCGAACTAGCGGGAGTAGGATCCGATGAGCAGTTCTTC. Its translation is CASSSELAGVGSDEQFF.

This clone was detected only a few times. The chain uses TRBV28 and TRBJ2-4; TRBD1 matches 7 bases. V lost 5 bases to trimming and J lost 2 bases; unmatched junction nucleotides: 9. The CDR3 contains 16 residues. Germline V gene data show CDR1 as MDHEN and CDR2 as SYDVKM. The CDR3 protein is CASSMTGMKTKNIQYF. The CDR3 coding sequence is TGTGCCAGCAGTATGACAGGGATGAAAACCAAAAACATTCAGTACTTC.

This clone was seen a single time. The chain links TRBV21-1 to TRBJ2-4; the table's D call TRBD1 went unverified against the DNA. TRBV21-1 is described as a pseudogene. CDR3 length: 16 residues. CDR3 coding DNA: TGTGCCAGCAACCCAAGACAGGGGGAGGCCAAAAACATTCAGTACTTC. Its translation: CASNPRQGEAKNIQYF.

V usage is TRBV6-5 and J usage is TRBJ2-7; 8 bases fit TRBD2. The germline V gene encodes CDR1 MNHEY and CDR2 SVGAGI. The CDR3 contains 14 residues. Trimming cost V 0 bases and J 2 bases; bases outside gene matches: 0. The CDR3 DNA sequence: TGTGCCAGCAGTTACTCGGGACTAGCCTACGAGCAGTACTTC. It specifies CASSYSGLAYEQYF.